This TCR beta chain is drawn from a study of PD-L1 blockade in urothelial cancer. Study details: Beginning in the mid-2010s, patients received atezolizumab, given as 1,200 mg intravenously every 3 weeks. The study recovered a median of 141,255 T cells per blood sample. Anywhere from 0 to 3 prior chemotherapy regimens had been received by patients.

The time point here: pretreatment peripheral blood. This clone occurred a few times. The repertoire was sequenced with immunoSEQ multiplex PCR; TCRdb's copy has only in-frame clones and lacks some. This table has approximately 45,000 clones, 82% appearing once. There are 16 residues in the CDR3. Looked up from germline, CDR1 is LNHDA and CDR2 is SQIVND (reference sequence). Trimming cost V 10 bases and J 5 bases; bases outside gene matches: 12. The chain joins TRBV19 to TRBJ2-1; TRBD2 matches 12 bases. Sample: PBMCs, taken around atezolizumab (anti-PD-L1) treatment. This sequence originates from a man aged 50 to 60 with urothelial cancer. CDR3 DNA: TGTGCCACCTTACTAGCGGGGGGACCCGCCCACAATGAGCAGTTCTTC. It specifies CATLLAGGPAHNEQFF.